A single sample gave rise to the 30 T cell receptor beta chains below, sequenced in a study of OX40 agonist ivuxolimab in advanced cancers. Generated by immunoSEQ multiplex PCR, the TCRdb table keeps only in-frame clones and is missing some. Of about 79,000 clones in the sample, about 92% were seen once. The input for sequencing was CD4+ or CD8+ T cells sorted from blood, taken in a trial of the OX40 agonist ivuxolimab. The receptors originated from an adult with an advanced solid tumor such as melanoma, head and neck, liver or kidney cancer.

This clone occurred a few times. The chain uses TRBV4-1 and TRBJ1-1; no clear D gene. With 1 base removed from V and 9 bases from J, the gap between germline ends came to 12 bases. CDR3 length: 13 amino acids. The germline V gene encodes CDR1 MGHRA and CDR2 YSYEKL. CDR3 amino acids: CASSQVTGEKAFF. In nucleotides, the CDR3 is TGCGCCAGCAGCCAAGTAACGGGAGAGAAAGCTTTCTTT.

This clone appeared a few times. The chain links TRBV6-5 to TRBJ1-2, with 7 bases matching TRBD1. The CDR3 totals 12 residues. Losses at the gene ends were 10 bases for V and 7 bases for J; bases not matched to a gene: 9. Germline V gives CDR1 MNHEY, CDR2 SVGAGI. CDR3 residues: CAIRQGVVGYTF. CDR3 nucleotide sequence: TGTGCCATCCGCCAGGGGGTAGTTGGCTACACCTTC.

This rearrangement joins TRBV27 to TRBJ2-4; 8 nucleotides agree with TRBD1. The length of the CDR3 is 17 residues. Germline loops: CDR1 MNHEY, CDR2 SMNVEV (reference sequence). J was trimmed by 1 base and V by 5 bases; bases with no gene match: 10. CDR3 DNA sequence: TGTGCCAGCAGTAGGTTCCGGGACAGGAGGGCCAAAAACATTCAGTACTTC. This gives the protein CASSRFRDRRAKNIQYF.

This clone was seen more than once but under ten times. The CDR3 protein is CAWNGQLNTEAFF. The CDR3 region has the DNA TGTGCCTGGAACGGACAGCTGAACACTGAAGCTTTCTTT. The chain links TRBV30 to TRBJ1-1; TRBD1 is a possible D gene (6 bases). CDR1 GTSNPN and CDR2 SVGIG come from the germline V gene (reference sequence). This CDR3 contains 13 residues. Deletions cut 4 bases from V and 0 bases from J, with 9 bases between.

The CDR3 sequence is CASSPNGHPQETQYF. DNA for the CDR3: TGCGCCAGCAGCCCCAATGGACATCCCCAAGAGACCCAGTACTTC. The rearrangement joins TRBV5-1 to TRBJ2-5, with D maybe TRBD1 (5 bases). Per the germline V gene, CDR1 is SGHRS and CDR2 is YFSETQ. CDR3 size: 15 residues. V was clipped by 4 bases and J by 1 base, with 14 bases between them.

This clone was observed a handful of times. The rearrangement uses TRBV4-1 and TRBJ2-7; tentatively, D is TRBD1 (7 bases). V gave up 6 bases and J gave up 2 bases, with 17 bases separating them. Germline V gene lookup returns CDR1 MGHRA and CDR2 YSYEKL. The length of the CDR3 is 15 residues. The CDR3 spells CASRRSTGTPYEQYF. In nucleotides, the CDR3 is TGCGCCAGCAGGCGATCGACAGGGACTCCCTACGAGCAGTACTTC.

V is TRBV5-1 and J is TRBJ2-1; D perhaps matches TRBD2 (7 bases). This CDR3 region has 13 residues. In germline, CDR1 is SGHRS, CDR2 YFSETQ. V was trimmed by 5 bases and J by 9 bases, leaving 15 bases between them. The CDR3 DNA reads as TGCGCCAGCAGTCCGACCGCGGGGGCTGAGCAGTTCTTC. This codes for CASSPTAGAEQFF.

The V call is TRBV14, the J call TRBJ2-3; D call uncertain. The germline V gene encodes CDR1 SGHDN and CDR2 FVKESK. V lost 0 bases, J lost 0 bases, and 7 bases lay in between. The CDR3 has 15 residues. The chain's CDR3 is CASSQERPSTDTQYF. CDR3 sequence (DNA): TGTGCCAGCAGCCAAGAGAGGCCGAGCACAGATACGCAGTATTTT. Complete variable domain (other parts from reference TRBV14 and TRBJ2-3): EAGVTQFPSHSVIEKGQTVTLRCDPISGHDNLYWYRRVMGKEIKFLLHFVKESKQDESGMPNNRFLAERTGGTYSTLKVQPAELEDSGVYFCASSQERPSTDTQYFGPGTRLTVL.

The chain recombines TRBV18 with TRBJ2-7; D may be TRBD1 (6 bases). Between the trimmed V and J ends, which lost 3 bases and 7 bases, there was a span of 16 bases. Germline lookup yields CDR1 KGHSH and CDR2 LQKENI. The CDR3 has 14 amino acids. DNA for the CDR3: TGTGCCAGCTCACCGCAGGGGAAGTTAGGGGAGCAGTACGTC. Its translation is CASSPQGKLGEQYV.

This chain joins TRBV20-1 and TRBJ1-3; D is unclear. The V end lost 6 bases, the J end lost 8 bases, and 11 bases lay between the germline ends. CDR1 is DFQATT and CDR2 is SNEGSKA in the germline V gene (reference sequence). CDR3 length: 11 residues. CDR3 bases: TGCAGTGCCCCGTTTCGAGACACCATATATTTT. This translates into CSAPFRDTIYF.

DNA for the CDR3: TGTGCCAGCAGCTCGGGGGACGGGACAGGGGAAGAGACCCAGTACTTC. Translation gives CASSSGDGTGEETQYF. The genes are TRBV5-4 and TRBJ2-5, with 10 bases aligning to TRBD1. The germline CDR1 and CDR2 sequences are SGHNT and YYREEE (reference sequence). Trimming removed 3 bases from V and 3 bases from J; junction bases left unmatched: 8. The CDR3 is made up of 16 amino acids.

This clone was counted a single time. This chain joins TRBV5-1 and TRBJ2-2; D is ambiguous. CDR1 is SGHRS, CDR2 YFSETQ, per germline. The CDR3 sequence is 14 residues long. V gave up 0 bases and J gave up 5 bases, with 8 bases separating them. The DNA of the CDR3 is TGCGCCAGCAGCTTGGGAAGGGAAACCGGGGAGCTGTTTTTT. Amino acids: CASSLGRETGELFF. Combining the CDR3 with reference TRBV5-1 and TRBJ2-2 gives the whole variable domain KAGVTQTPRYLIKTRGQQVTLSCSPISGHRSVSWYQQTPGQGLQFLFEYFSETQRNKGNFPGRFSGRQFSNSRSEMNVSTLELGDSALYLCASSLGRETGELFFGEGSRLTVL.

This clone has just one count. The chain has TRBV6-6 and TRBJ2-7, with 7 bases identical to TRBD1. Germline V CDR1 and CDR2: MNHNY, SVGAGI (reference sequence). V lost 5 bases, J lost 0 bases, and 4 bases stayed unmatched. This CDR3 has 14 amino acids. The CDR3 DNA reads as TGTGCCAGCAGTCAAACAGGGGTCTCCTACGAGCAGTACTTC. This encodes CASSQTGVSYEQYF.

This rearrangement joins TRBV6-1 to TRBJ1-5; TRBD1 aligns across 8 bases. The V and J ends lost 4 bases and 5 bases, in that order; junction bases with no gene match: 4. Germline V gene sequence: CDR1 MNHNS, CDR2 SASEGT. The CDR3 sequence is 14 residues long. CDR3 bases: TGTGCCAGCAGTGTACAGGGGGAGGATCAGCCCCAGCATTTT. Translating gives CASSVQGEDQPQHF.

This chain uses TRBV28 with TRBJ2-7; the D is unclear. V was pared by 6 bases and J by 0 bases, with 15 bases between. This CDR3 comprises 15 residues. The germline V gene encodes CDR1 MDHEN and CDR2 SYDVKM. The CDR3 nucleotides are TGTGCCAGCAGCCGAAGAATACCACCCTCCTACGAGCAGTACGTC. Its protein is CASSRRIPPSYEQYV.

The V call is TRBV7-9, the J call TRBJ1-2; D unclear. Between the trimmed V and J ends, which lost 4 bases and 4 bases, there was a span of 16 bases. This CDR3 comprises 15 residues. The germline gives CDR1 SEHNR, CDR2 FQNEAQ (reference sequence). CDR3 DNA: TGTGCCAGCAGCTCTGACCTGGCAGGTAGCTATGGCTACACCTTC. Translating gives CASSSDLAGSYGYTF.

This CDR3 reads CASSEQVNQPQHF. The CDR3 DNA is TGTGCCAGCAGTGAACAGGTCAATCAGCCCCAGCATTTT. This chain joins TRBV7-9 and TRBJ1-5; the D gene is possibly TRBD1 (5 bases). The V and J ends lost 6 bases and 3 bases respectively, with 9 bases between them. CDR1 is SEHNR, CDR2 FQNEAQ, per germline (reference sequence). This CDR3 region has 13 residues.

This clone appeared a few times. The rearrangement joins TRBV28 to TRBJ1-4; possible D gene TRBD1, 6 bases. Germline lookup yields CDR1 MDHEN and CDR2 SYDVKM. This CDR3 is built from 13 residues. V was trimmed by 6 bases and J by 15 bases, leaving 20 bases between them. In DNA form, the CDR3 reads TGTGCCAGCAGCACAGGGCCCACAAGTGAAGTGTTTTTT. Protein sequence: CASSTGPTSEVFF.

The chain links TRBV7-2 to TRBJ2-6; no clear D gene. Germline V gene sequence: CDR1 SGHTA, CDR2 FQGNSA. The CDR3 is 13 amino acids. Trimming removed 7 bases at V and 2 bases at J, with 6 bases between. The chain's CDR3 is CASTVAGANVLTF. The CDR3 bases are TGTGCCAGCACCGTTGCTGGGGCCAACGTCCTGACTTTC. Using reference TRBV7-2 and TRBJ2-6 for the parts outside the CDR3, the full variable domain is GAGVSQSPSNKVTEKGKDVELRCDPISGHTALYWYRQSLGQGLEFLIYFQGNSAPDKSGLPSDRFSAERTGGSVSTLTIQRTQQEDSAVYLCASTVAGANVLTFGAGSRLTVL.

This sequence joins TRBV7-2 and TRBJ1-2; weak D call: TRBD1 (5 bases). The CDR3 spans 14 residues. Trimming left V 2 bases short and J 0 bases short, with 7 bases between. In germline, CDR1 is SGHTA, CDR2 FQGNSA. The CDR3 spells CASSLWGANYGYTF. The CDR3 nucleotides are TGTGCCAGCAGCTTATGGGGGGCTAACTATGGCTACACCTTC.

The chain uses TRBV29-1 and TRBJ2-1; 8 bases agree with TRBD2. With V trimmed by 6 bases and J by 0 bases, 10 bases remained unmatched. CDR3 length: 16 amino acids. Per the germline V gene, CDR1 is SQVTM and CDR2 is ANQGSEA. CDR3 region: CSVQTGGGSSYNEQFF. For the CDR3, the DNA is TGCAGCGTACAAACGGGCGGGGGGAGCTCCTACAATGAGCAGTTCTTC.

The rearrangement uses TRBV6-1 and TRBJ2-3; TRBD2 is a possible D gene (6 bases). CDR1 and CDR2 from the germline V gene are MNHNS and SASEGT. V was clipped by 9 bases and J by 0 bases, with 10 bases between them. The CDR3 loop spans 13 amino acids. CDR3 in amino acids: CASLGTSTDTQYF. The CDR3 DNA follows: TGTGCCAGTTTGGGGACTAGCACAGATACGCAGTATTTT.

The chain uses TRBV6-1 and TRBJ1-2; D ambiguous. V dropped 3 bases and J dropped 2 bases, with 10 bases sitting between them. CDR3 size: 14 residues. The germline V gene encodes CDR1 MNHNS and CDR2 SASEGT. Written as DNA, the CDR3 is TGTGCCAGCAGTGATTCGGGAACCAACTATGGCTACACCTTC. Translation gives CASSDSGTNYGYTF.

The genes are TRBV10-3 and TRBJ2-1; D may be TRBD1 (6 bases). The CDR3 sequence is 13 residues long. The germline gives CDR1 ENHRY, CDR2 SYGVKD. Trimming cost V 3 bases and J 4 bases, with 7 bases left between them. CDR3 nucleotides: TGTGCCATCAGTGACAGGGGTTACAATGAGCAGTTCTTC. As protein: CAISDRGYNEQFF.

This sequence joins TRBV19 and TRBJ2-7; tentatively, D is TRBD1 (6 bases). Germline V gene sequence: CDR1 LNHDA, CDR2 SQIVND (reference sequence). CDR3 length: 13 residues. Trimming left V 6 bases short and J 2 bases short, with 11 bases between. The CDR3 spells CASSRGLAYEQYF. As DNA, the CDR3 is TGTGCCAGTAGCAGGGGTCTCGCCTACGAGCAGTACTTC. Using reference TRBV19 and TRBJ2-7 for the parts outside the CDR3, the full variable domain is DGGITQSPKYLFRKEGQNVTLSCEQNLNHDAMYWYRQDPGQGLRLIYYSQIVNDFQKGDIAEGYSVSREKKESFPLTVTSAQKNPTAFYLCASSRGLAYEQYFGPGTRLTVT.

The chain employs TRBV11-2 and TRBJ1-3; TRBD1 agrees at 7 bases. Trimming cost V 4 bases and J 6 bases; bases outside gene matches: 9. The length of the CDR3 is 15 residues. From germline, CDR1 is SGHAT and CDR2 FQNNGV. This chain's CDR3 is CASSSPNRGLNTIYF. CDR3 in DNA: TGTGCCAGCAGCTCCCCGAACAGGGGCCTAAACACCATATATTTT.

This clone was observed a single time. The chain carries TRBV5-1 and TRBJ2-3, with 12 positions matching TRBD2. CDR3 length equals 16 residues. Per the germline V gene, CDR1 is SGHRS and CDR2 is YFSETQ. V shed 4 bases and J 4 bases; nucleotides not matched to a gene: 7. CDR3 coding DNA: TGCGCCAGCAGCCTAGCGACTAGCGGGAGTTCAGATACGCAGTATTTT. It codes for CASSLATSGSSDTQYF.

The V gene is TRBV18, the J gene TRBJ2-3; 9 positions match TRBD1. J lost 1 base, V lost 5 bases, and 4 bases had no gene match. Germline V CDR1 and CDR2: KGHSH, LQKENI. This CDR3 region has 15 residues. The CDR3 loop reads CASSKQGAGTDTQYF. The CDR3 bases are TGTGCCAGCTCAAAACAGGGGGCCGGCACAGATACGCAGTATTTT.

The rearrangement links TRBV19 to TRBJ1-2, with 9 bases lining up with TRBD1. Germline CDR1 LNHDA, CDR2 SQIVND (reference sequence). V trimming: 7 bases; J trimming: 1 base; junction bases outside the gene matches: 7. The CDR3 covers 15 residues. The CDR3 nucleotides are TGTGCCAGTAATTCACAGGGGGCGCTTAACTATGGCTACACCTTC. Translating it yields CASNSQGALNYGYTF.

This clone is a singleton in its sample. The CDR3 is CASSLVRQGVYEQYF. For the CDR3, the DNA is TGTGCCAGCAGCTTAGTGAGACAGGGAGTCTACGAGCAGTACTTC. This rearrangement joins TRBV7-9 to TRBJ2-7; TRBD1 matches at 7 bases. Germline values: CDR1 SEHNR, CDR2 FQNEAQ (reference sequence). Germline trimming cut 1 base from V and 3 bases from J; bases unmatched to any gene: 6. This CDR3 is 15 amino acids long.